This T cell receptor beta chain was sequenced during a study of radiotherapy plus CTLA-4 blockade in lung cancer. Study-wide context: Among all patients, around 18% showed objective responses, while 30% to 35% had disease control. Notes on the study in general: Interferon-beta and early blood T cell clone dynamics reportedly predicted response best.

The protocol was immunoSEQ multiplex PCR, while the TCRdb copy is restricted to in-frame clones and leaves out a portion. The sample yields roughly 92,000 clones, 86% seen once. Only one count was recorded for this clone. Its target is unknown. CDR1 is LNHDA and CDR2 is SQIVND in the germline V gene (reference sequence). V was cut by 1 base and J by 5 bases, with 14 bases left in between. The CDR3 is 15 residues long. The chain joins TRBV19 to TRBJ2-5; possible D gene TRBD1, 5 bases. The TCR sequence derives from a human donor with non-small cell lung cancer who had a partial response to radiotherapy plus ipilimumab. The sequenced sample was peripheral blood, obtained from a patient treated with radiotherapy plus ipilimumab. CDR3 coding DNA: TGTGCCAGTAGTATAGCAAATCTAGGGGCGGAGACCCAGTACTTC. It encodes CASSIANLGAETQYF. The complete variable domain, with remaining parts taken from reference TRBV19 and TRBJ2-5, reads DGGITQSPKYLFRKEGQNVTLSCEQNLNHDAMYWYRQDPGQGLRLIYYSQIVNDFQKGDIAEGYSVSREKKESFPLTVTSAQKNPTAFYLCASSIANLGAETQYFGPGTRLLVL.